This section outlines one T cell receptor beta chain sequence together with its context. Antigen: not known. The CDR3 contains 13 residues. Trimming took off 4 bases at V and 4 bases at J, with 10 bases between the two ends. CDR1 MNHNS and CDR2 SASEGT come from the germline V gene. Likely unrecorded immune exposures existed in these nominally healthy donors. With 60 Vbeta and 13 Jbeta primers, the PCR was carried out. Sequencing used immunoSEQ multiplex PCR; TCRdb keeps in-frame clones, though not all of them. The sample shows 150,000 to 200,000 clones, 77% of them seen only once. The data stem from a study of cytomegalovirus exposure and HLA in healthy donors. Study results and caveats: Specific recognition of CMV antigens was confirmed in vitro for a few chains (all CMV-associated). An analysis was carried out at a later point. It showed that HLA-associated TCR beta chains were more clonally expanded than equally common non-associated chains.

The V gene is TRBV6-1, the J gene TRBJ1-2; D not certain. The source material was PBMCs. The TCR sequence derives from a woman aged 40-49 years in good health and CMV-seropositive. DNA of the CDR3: TGTGCCAGCAGTGCACTAGGCGGCTATGGCTACACCTTC. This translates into CASSALGGYGYTF.